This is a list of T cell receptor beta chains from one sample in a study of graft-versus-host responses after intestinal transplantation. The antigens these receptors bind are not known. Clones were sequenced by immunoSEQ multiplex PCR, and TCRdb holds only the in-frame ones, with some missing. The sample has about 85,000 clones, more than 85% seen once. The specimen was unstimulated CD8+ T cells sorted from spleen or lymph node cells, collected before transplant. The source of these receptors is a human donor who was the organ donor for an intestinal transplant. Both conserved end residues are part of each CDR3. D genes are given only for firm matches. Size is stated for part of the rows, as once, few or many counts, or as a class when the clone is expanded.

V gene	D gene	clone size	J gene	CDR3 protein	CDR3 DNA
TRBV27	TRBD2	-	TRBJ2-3	CASSLVSGGTDTQYF	TGTGCCAGCAGTTTGGTTAGCGGGGGGACAGATACGCAGTATTTT
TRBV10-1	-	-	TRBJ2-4	CASSSGTLLSPNIQYF	TGCGCCAGCAGTTCCGGGACACTGTTATCTCCAAACATTCAGTACTTC
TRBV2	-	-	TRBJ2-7	CASSLGQGGSSYEQYF	TGTGCCAGCAGCTTAGGCCAGGGGGGGAGCTCCTACGAGCAGTACTTC
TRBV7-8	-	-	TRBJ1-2	CASSLQGNPNYGYTF	TGTGCCAGCAGCTTACAGGGCAATCCTAACTATGGCTACACCTTC
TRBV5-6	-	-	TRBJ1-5	CASSFTGSDQPQHF	TGTGCCAGCAGCTTTACAGGGTCGGATCAGCCCCAGCATTTT
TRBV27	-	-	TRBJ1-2	CASSARPNYGYTF	TGTGCCAGCAGTGCTAGACCTAACTATGGCTACACCTTC
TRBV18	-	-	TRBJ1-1	CASSDGEAFF	TGTGCCAGCTCAGACGGTGAAGCTTTCTTT
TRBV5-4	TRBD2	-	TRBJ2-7	CASSFSGMSSYEQYF	TGTGCCAGCAGCTTTAGCGGGATGAGCTCCTACGAGCAGTACTTC
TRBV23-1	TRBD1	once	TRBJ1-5	CASSHTTGDNQPQHF	TGCGCCAGCAGTCATACGACAGGGGACAATCAGCCCCAGCATTTT
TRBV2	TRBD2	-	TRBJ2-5	CASDGRWREQETQYF	TGTGCCAGCGACGGAAGGTGGCGGGAGCAAGAGACCCAGTACTTC
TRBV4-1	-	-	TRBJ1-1	CASSPINMNTEAFF	TGCGCCAGCAGCCCAATAAATATGAACACTGAAGCTTTCTTT
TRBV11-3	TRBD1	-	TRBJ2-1	CASSWDRDNEQFF	TGTGCCAGCAGCTGGGACAGGGATAATGAGCAGTTCTTC